A single sample gave rise to the 11 T cell receptor beta chains below, sequenced in a study of cytomegalovirus exposure and HLA in healthy donors. Researchers ran the PCR with 60 Vbeta and 13 Jbeta primers. Profiling relied on immunoSEQ multiplex PCR, and the TCRdb table lists in-frame clones only, not all of them. The sample records roughly 150,000 clones, about 81% being singletons. The sequencing input was PBMCs. The receptors stem from a woman between 50 and 59 years old in good health and CMV-seropositive.

The V call is TRBV19, the J call TRBJ1-1; D is perhaps TRBD1 (6 bases). The germline V gene has CDR1 LNHDA and CDR2 SQIVND (reference sequence). V was clipped by 0 bases and J by 10 bases, with 18 bases between them. CDR3 size: 15 residues. The CDR3 protein is CASSIDRDILKGAFF. CDR3 nucleotide sequence: TGTGCCAGTAGTATAGATAGGGACATCCTCAAGGGAGCTTTCTTT.

The chain is built from TRBV27 and TRBJ1-5; perhaps TRBD1 as D (6 bases). With 7 bases removed from V and 9 bases from J, the gap between germline ends came to 13 bases. The CDR3 is made up of 12 amino acids. Germline CDR1 and CDR2: MNHEY and SMNVEV (reference sequence). The CDR3 coding sequence is TGTGCCAGCAAGACAGGCTTGGGGCCCCAGCATTTT. As protein: CASKTGLGPQHF.

The chain employs TRBV6-5 and TRBJ2-2; TRBD1 aligns across 8 bases. CDR1 MNHEY and CDR2 SVGAGI come from the germline V gene. With V trimmed by 2 bases and J by 8 bases, 4 bases remained unmatched. The CDR3 runs 14 residues. In DNA form, the CDR3 reads TGTGCCAGCAGTTACACGGACAGGGTAGGGGAGCTGTTTTTT. This encodes CASSYTDRVGELFF.

The chain employs TRBV6-6 and TRBJ2-7, with 9 bases fitting TRBD1. CDR1 is MNHNY, CDR2 SVGAGI, per germline (reference sequence). V dropped 4 bases and J dropped 3; count of bases not matched to a gene: 7. The CDR3 loop spans 15 amino acids. The CDR3: CASSFPGQGLYEQYF. CDR3 sequence (DNA): TGTGCCAGCAGTTTTCCGGGACAGGGACTCTACGAGCAGTACTTC.

V gene TRBV10-3 combines with J gene TRBJ1-1, with D uncertain. The CDR3 totals 14 residues. The germline V gene has CDR1 ENHRY and CDR2 SYGVKD. Trimming removed 4 bases at V and 4 bases at J, with 13 bases between. The CDR3 nucleotides read TGTGCCATCAGTGGATCGCCCCTCAGCACTGAAGCTTTCTTT. This sequence encodes CAISGSPLSTEAFF.

For the CDR3, the DNA is TGTGCCAGTAGCACCTCTTCCGCGACAAGCTACGAGCAGTACTTC. Translation gives CASSTSSATSYEQYF. The rearrangement uses TRBV19 and TRBJ2-7, with unresolved D. CDR3 length: 15 residues. The ends were cut back, 6 bases at V and 3 bases at J, with 18 bases in the middle. Germline CDR1 and CDR2: LNHDA and SQIVND (reference sequence).

The gene calls are TRBV7-6 and TRBJ1-5, with D uncertain. The CDR3 has 13 residues. The germline CDR1 and CDR2 sequences are SGHVS and FNYEAQ. The V end was cut by 5 bases, the J end by 4 bases, with 9 bases between. CDR3 nucleotides: TGTGCCAGCAGCCCGGACTTGAATCAGCCCCAGCATTTT. Translation: CASSPDLNQPQHF.

The chain employs TRBV2 and TRBJ2-7; maybe TRBD1 (6 bases). The germline V gene encodes CDR1 SNHLY and CDR2 FYNNEI. Deletions cut 6 bases from V and 2 bases from J, with 14 bases between. The CDR3 contains 14 residues. The CDR3 loop is CASRPRGHTYEQYF. DNA of the CDR3: TGTGCCAGCAGACCCCGGGGACACACCTACGAGCAGTACTTC.

This clone was observed a handful of times. This chain links TRBV6-1 with TRBJ1-2; 8 nucleotides agree with TRBD1. The CDR3 runs 15 residues. Losses at the gene ends were 6 bases for V and 2 bases for J; bases not matched to a gene: 8. Germline V lookup: CDR1 MNHNS, CDR2 SASEGT. CDR3 nucleotide sequence: TGTGCCAGCAGCGCGAGACAGGGGCGAAACTATGGCTACACCTTC. Amino acid sequence: CASSARQGRNYGYTF.

The chain combines TRBV5-1 with TRBJ1-1, with D unclear. CDR3 size: 14 residues. Germline lookup yields CDR1 SGHRS and CDR2 YFSETQ. V lost 4 bases, J lost 3 bases, and 13 bases lay in between. The CDR3 region has the DNA TGCGCCAGCAGCCTAGGTGATTGGGACACTGAAGCTTTCTTT. Translating gives CASSLGDWDTEAFF.

The CDR3 is CASSQVGTELNGYTF. For the CDR3, the DNA is TGCGCCAGCAGCCAAGTGGGGACAGAGCTGAATGGCTACACCTTC. The chain uses TRBV4-1 and TRBJ1-2, with 7 nucleotides matching TRBD1. The germline CDR1 and CDR2 sequences are MGHRA and YSYEKL. This CDR3 is 15 amino acids long. Losses at the gene ends were 1 base for V and 6 bases for J; bases not matched to a gene: 8.